The 28 T cell receptor beta chains listed next were all sequenced from one sample in a study of T cell repertoires in cytomegalovirus infection. MiXCR, run by TCRdb on the reads, gives a single entry per CDR3 protein. Seen here are approximately 700,000 distinct CDR3 sequences, roughly 35% observed once, and the top ten hold under 3.5%. What was sequenced was PBMCs. The receptors were gathered from a human donor in good health (CMV status not recorded). Some clones in this sample may be carry-over from other donors' samples.

Remarks on this clonotype: The CDR3 does not close with the conserved phenylalanine or tryptophan, likely indicating a read error. The chain joins TRBV7-2 to TRBJ2-7, with a tentative D call TRBD2 (5 bases). Germline-derived CDR1 and CDR2 are SGHTA and FQGNSA. V lost 3 bases and J lost 6, with 9 bases in between. The CDR3 is 12 residues long. The CDR3 nucleotides read TGTGCCAGCAGCTTCAAGGACTGCGAGCAGTACTTA. This encodes CASSFKDCEQYL.

The table lists this clonotype with a few counts. This chain joins TRBV6-2 or TRBV6-3 and TRBJ2-2, with TRBD2 matching over 10 bases. Germline V gives CDR1 MNHEY, CDR2 SVGEGT. Unmatched junction bases numbered 6, after V lost 7 bases and J lost 1 base. The CDR3 contains 16 residues. The CDR3 DNA is TGTGCCAGCAAAGCTAGCGGGAGAAAGAACACCGGGGAGCTGTTTTTT. It codes for CASKASGRKNTGELFF.

Points on this clonotype: This is likely a read error, given that the CDR3 carries no conserved phenylalanine or tryptophan at its end. V usage is TRBV28 and J usage is TRBJ2-7; maybe TRBD1 (7 bases). Germline CDR1 MDHEN, CDR2 SYDVKM. The V end was cut by 3 bases, the J end by 0 bases, with 18 bases between. The CDR3 spans 17 residues. The CDR3 DNA reads TGTGCCAGCAGTTTGGACTACGGGACAGAGAGCTCCTACGAGCAGTACTTA. Residues: CASSLDYGTESSYEQYL.

The CDR3 spells CASRFGTGLNTEAFF. CDR3 sequence (DNA): TGTGCCAGCAGGTTCGGGACAGGATTGAACACTGAAGCTTTCTTT. V usage is TRBV28 and J usage is TRBJ1-1; the match to TRBD1 covers 8 bases. The ends lost 6 bases at V and 0 bases at J; junction bases unmatched: 6. From germline, CDR1 is MDHEN and CDR2 SYDVKM. The CDR3 consists of 15 residues.

The J gene is TRBJ2-1, the V gene TRBV28, with D possibly TRBD1 on 6 matching bases. Germline V gene lookup returns CDR1 MDHEN and CDR2 SYDVKM. The length of the CDR3 is 15 residues. Trimming removed 6 bases at V and 3 bases at J, with 15 bases between. The CDR3 bases are TGTGCCAGCAGAACAGGGCGACCTATCTACAATGAGCAGTTCTTC. The encoded protein is CASRTGRPIYNEQFF.

This clonotype was detected only a few times. The rearrangement uses TRBV7-3 and TRBJ1-1, with 9 bases identical to TRBD1. CDR3 size: 13 residues. Losses at the gene ends were 7 bases for V and 9 bases for J; bases not matched to a gene: 9. Looked up from germline, CDR1 is SGHTA and CDR2 is FQGTGA. In nucleotides, the CDR3 is TGTGCCAGCACCCCGACAGGGGGAACAAAAGCTTTCTTT. Translating gives CASTPTGGTKAFF.

This clonotype was observed a few times. V gene TRBV12-3 or TRBV12-4 combines with J gene TRBJ2-2; 7 positions agree with TRBD1. The CDR3 is 14 residues long. V dropped 10 bases and J dropped 6; count of bases not matched to a gene: 11. DNA for the CDR3: TGTGCCACCCAGGGACAGACGGCGGCCGGGGAGCTGTTTTTT. Amino acids: CATQGQTAAGELFF.

The CDR3 spells CSVAAGYNQPQHF. As DNA, the CDR3 is TGCAGCGTTGCGGCAGGGTACAATCAGCCCCAGCATTTT. V is TRBV29-1 and J is TRBJ1-5, with D possibly matching TRBD1 (5 bases). The CDR3 has 13 residues. V was trimmed by 4 bases and J by 3 bases, leaving 10 bases between them. Germline V gene data show CDR1 as SQVTM and CDR2 as ANQGSEA.

For this clonotype: It may be a read error: a sequence one base away is much more abundant. The J gene is TRBJ2-7, the V gene TRBV7-2; D is possibly TRBD2 (6 bases). The germline V gene has CDR1 SGHTA and CDR2 FQGNSA. CDR3 length equals 14 residues. This chain's CDR3 is CASSYIAVDYEQCF. For the CDR3, the DNA is TGTGCCAGCAGTTATATAGCGGTAGATTACGAGCAGTGCTTC.

This clonotype turned up a few times. This chain links TRBV7-8 with TRBJ2-3, with 7 bases fitting TRBD2. The CDR3 is 15 amino acids. Germline V gene sequence: CDR1 SGHVS, CDR2 FQNEAQ. The trim removed 5 bases at V and 2 bases at J, leaving 7 bases unmatched. The CDR3 DNA reads TGTGCCAGCAGCAAACTAGCGCTCATCACAGATACGCAGTATTTT. Protein: CASSKLALITDTQYF.

This clonotype was counted between two and nine times. The rearrangement joins TRBV27 to TRBJ1-4; no clear D. The CDR3 extends over 15 amino acids. Looked up from germline, CDR1 is MNHEY and CDR2 is SMNVEV (reference sequence). V was trimmed by 6 bases and J by 1 base, leaving 12 bases between them. CDR3: CASRPGFETNEKLFF. CDR3 coding DNA: TGTGCCAGCAGGCCAGGTTTTGAAACTAATGAAAAACTGTTTTTT.

This clonotype was observed a few times. The chain couples TRBV29-1 to TRBJ2-5; D possibly corresponds to TRBD1 (5 bases). The germline V gene has CDR1 SQVTM and CDR2 ANQGSEA. The CDR3 is 13 amino acids. Trimming took 4 bases from V and 4 from J, leaving 13 bases between them. The CDR3 region has the DNA TGCAGCGTTGGAGTCTTAGGGGCAGAGACCCAGTACTTC. Residues: CSVGVLGAETQYF.

The rearrangement joins TRBV11-2 to TRBJ2-5, with 8 bases fitting TRBD1. The CDR3 length is 17 residues. Germline assignment: CDR1 SGHAT and CDR2 FQNNGV. Trimming took 5 bases from V and 5 from J; bases not matched to a gene: 16. The CDR3 loop is CASSSQPGTGFSETQYF. In DNA form, the CDR3 reads TGTGCCAGCAGCAGTCAACCCGGGACAGGCTTTAGTGAGACCCAGTACTTC.

In its sample, this clonotype was seen many times. A much larger clone sits a single nucleotide away, making a read error possible. The V gene is TRBV6-5, the J gene TRBJ2-1, with unresolved D. Germline V gene data show CDR1 as MNHEY and CDR2 as SVGAGI. The CDR3 extends over 11 amino acids. V was cut by 2 bases and J by 5 bases, with 1 base left in between. CDR3 protein: CASSYNNEQFF. The CDR3, as DNA: TGTGCCAGCAGTTACAACAATGAGCAGTTCTTC.

This clonotype has only a few counts. The genes are TRBV7-9 and TRBJ1-3; tentatively, D is TRBD1 (6 bases). Trimming pared 4 bases from V and 3 bases from J, leaving 10 bases between. Per germline, CDR1 SEHNR and CDR2 FQNEAQ (reference sequence). The CDR3 covers 14 residues. The CDR3 DNA sequence: TGTGCCAGCAGCTCAGGGGTTTATGGAAACACCATATATTTT. The encoded protein is CASSSGVYGNTIYF.

V usage is TRBV29-1 and J usage is TRBJ1-2, with TRBD1 as a possible D gene (6 bases). Trimming removed 6 bases from V and 2 bases from J, with 13 bases in between. In germline, CDR1 is SQVTM, CDR2 ANQGSEA. This CDR3 is 13 amino acids long. CDR3 region: CSVSGTLNYGYTF. The DNA of the CDR3 is TGCAGCGTCTCCGGGACATTGAACTATGGCTACACCTTC.

The rearrangement links TRBV5-6 to TRBJ2-7, with no clear D. V gave up 0 bases and J gave up 6 bases, with 10 bases separating them. CDR3 size: 13 residues. Germline-derived CDR1 and CDR2 are SGHDT and YYEEEE. CDR3 nucleotide sequence: TGTGCCAGCAGCTTGGGACGGCGATCCGAGCAGTACTTC. This gives the protein CASSLGRRSEQYF.

The table lists this clonotype with many counts. The chain links TRBV7-6 to TRBJ2-4, with a tentative D call TRBD2 (5 bases). Germline assignment: CDR1 SGHVS and CDR2 FNYEAQ. This CDR3 is 17 amino acids long. V lost 2 bases and J lost 5, with 19 bases in between. The CDR3 nucleotides are TGTGCCAGCAGCTTAAGCGGACGGACGGTCCCACAAAACATTCAGTACTTC. It codes for CASSLSGRTVPQNIQYF.

This clonotype appeared a few times. This chain joins TRBV25-1 and TRBJ1-4; D gene uncertain. The germline V gene encodes CDR1 MGHDK and CDR2 SYGVNS. CDR3 length: 13 amino acids. V gave up 0 bases and J gave up 13 bases, with 12 bases separating them. CDR3 in DNA: TGTGCCAGCAGTGAATATGGAGCACCGGGACTGTTTTTT. Translated, it gives CASSEYGAPGLFF.

This clonotype was counted between two and nine times. This chain uses TRBV4-2 with TRBJ1-6; D ambiguous. The CDR3 is 18 residues long. The V and J ends lost 0 bases and 9 bases respectively, with 21 bases between them. CDR1 LGHNA and CDR2 YNFKEQ come from the germline V gene. CDR3 sequence: CASSQDLGKARSGSPLHF. DNA for the CDR3: TGTGCCAGCAGCCAAGACCTCGGGAAAGCTCGGTCGGGTTCACCCCTCCACTTT.

This clonotype was counted only a few times. Here the CDR3 reads CASSLFSGSYNEQFF. The DNA for the CDR3 is TGTGCCAGCAGCTTATTTAGCGGCTCCTACAATGAGCAGTTCTTC. The rearrangement uses TRBV7-8 and TRBJ2-1; a weak D match, TRBD2 (6 bases). There are 15 residues in the CDR3. Per the germline V gene, CDR1 is SGHVS and CDR2 is FQNEAQ. The germline V and J ends were trimmed by 2 bases and 0 bases, with 8 bases remaining between them.

The chain couples TRBV7-9 to TRBJ2-1, with TRBD2 matching 12 bases. Germline V CDR1 and CDR2: SEHNR, FQNEAQ (reference sequence). The CDR3 length is 15 residues. Unmatched junction bases numbered 8, after V lost 4 bases and J lost 10 bases. The CDR3 region is CASSSSGRVSWEQFF. The DNA of the CDR3 is TGTGCCAGCAGCTCTAGCGGGAGGGTTTCATGGGAGCAGTTCTTC.

This chain connects TRBV27 to TRBJ2-3; D assignment may be TRBD1 or TRBD2 (6 bases each). This CDR3 is 14 amino acids long. Per the germline V gene, CDR1 is MNHEY and CDR2 is SMNVEV (reference sequence). Trimming pared 8 bases from V and 5 bases from J, leaving 17 bases between. The DNA for the CDR3 is TGTGCCAGCGGAGATGGGGGGCGGTTAGATACGCAGTATTTT. Its protein product is CASGDGGRLDTQYF.

The gene calls are TRBV6-1 and TRBJ1-1; the D gene is possibly TRBD1 (5 bases). This CDR3 region has 13 residues. Trimming took off 5 bases at V and 8 bases at J, with 15 bases between the two ends. CDR1 is MNHNS and CDR2 is SASEGT in the germline V gene. The CDR3 loop reads CASSKGHPEEAFF. In DNA, the CDR3 is TGTGCCAGCAGTAAAGGACATCCGGAGGAAGCTTTCTTT.

V usage is TRBV28 and J usage is TRBJ2-2; tentatively, D is TRBD1 or TRBD2 (5 bases each). Trimming stripped 1 base from V and 4 bases from J, with 13 bases between. Germline values: CDR1 MDHEN, CDR2 SYDVKM. The CDR3 sequence is 16 residues long. CDR3 bases: TGTGCCAGCAGTTTATCTAAGGCTGGGGGCACCGGGGAGCTGTTTTTT. Protein sequence: CASSLSKAGGTGELFF.

This chain uses TRBV20-1 with TRBJ1-1; unclear D gene. V lost 0 bases and J lost 4, with 12 bases in between. Germline V gene sequence: CDR1 DFQATT, CDR2 SNEGSKA (reference sequence). This CDR3 has 14 residues. This chain's CDR3 is CSARDARIRTEAFF. CDR3 sequence (DNA): TGCAGTGCTAGAGATGCGAGGATCCGCACTGAAGCTTTCTTT.

This chain links TRBV6-1 with TRBJ2-7; perhaps TRBD1 as D (6 bases). The CDR3 is 17 amino acids. CDR1 and CDR2 (germline): MNHNS, SASEGT. V was pared by 5 bases and J by 1 base, with 21 bases between. The CDR3 loop is CASSYPPGVTPSYEQYF. CDR3 DNA sequence: TGTGCCAGCAGTTACCCCCCAGGGGTAACTCCTTCCTACGAGCAGTACTTC.

The CDR3 coding sequence is TGTGCCAGCAGTTTAAGCGGGTGGTCCTACGAGCAGTACTTC. Protein product: CASSLSGWSYEQYF. The chain combines TRBV27 with TRBJ2-7; possible D gene TRBD2, 6 bases. Trimming shortened V by 2 bases and J by 1 base, and 9 bases separated the two germline ends. Germline CDR1 MNHEY, CDR2 SMNVEV (reference sequence). The CDR3 consists of 14 residues.